The present T cell receptor beta chain was sequenced within a study of CD8 T cells in ankylosing spondylitis. Libraries of TCR beta came from quantitative 5'-RACE with molecular barcodes. Using its own MiXCR run on the 5' RACE reads, TCRdb lists one record per CDR3 protein. The data contain about 700,000 distinct CDR3 sequences, around 19% of them singletons. With regard to this clonotype: Its target is unknown.

Trimming cost V 4 bases and J 9 bases, with 17 bases left between them. The CDR3 loop spans 14 amino acids. Per germline, CDR1 SGHRS and CDR2 YFSETQ. The study, taken as a whole, reports: Clones that were linked to disease were CD8+ and were relatively rare in peripheral blood. Among TCR beta sequences, a motif of roughly 8 highly homologous variants appeared characteristic of ankylosing spondylitis blood. Prior literature has documented some motif variants in synovial fluid and blood from reactive arthritis. The clones that were linked to disease were reported to be significantly enriched in matched synovial fluid samples from ankylosing spondylitis patients.

Specimen: blood, either unsorted or a sorted T cell fraction (not recorded which). The V and J genes are TRBV5-1 and TRBJ2-1; tentative D call: TRBD2 (6 bases). The receptor was derived from a male donor with ankylosing spondylitis. As DNA, the CDR3 is TGCGCCAGCAGCGCCCTTGGGGGGACGAGTGAGCAGTTCTTC. Protein: CASSALGGTSEQFF.